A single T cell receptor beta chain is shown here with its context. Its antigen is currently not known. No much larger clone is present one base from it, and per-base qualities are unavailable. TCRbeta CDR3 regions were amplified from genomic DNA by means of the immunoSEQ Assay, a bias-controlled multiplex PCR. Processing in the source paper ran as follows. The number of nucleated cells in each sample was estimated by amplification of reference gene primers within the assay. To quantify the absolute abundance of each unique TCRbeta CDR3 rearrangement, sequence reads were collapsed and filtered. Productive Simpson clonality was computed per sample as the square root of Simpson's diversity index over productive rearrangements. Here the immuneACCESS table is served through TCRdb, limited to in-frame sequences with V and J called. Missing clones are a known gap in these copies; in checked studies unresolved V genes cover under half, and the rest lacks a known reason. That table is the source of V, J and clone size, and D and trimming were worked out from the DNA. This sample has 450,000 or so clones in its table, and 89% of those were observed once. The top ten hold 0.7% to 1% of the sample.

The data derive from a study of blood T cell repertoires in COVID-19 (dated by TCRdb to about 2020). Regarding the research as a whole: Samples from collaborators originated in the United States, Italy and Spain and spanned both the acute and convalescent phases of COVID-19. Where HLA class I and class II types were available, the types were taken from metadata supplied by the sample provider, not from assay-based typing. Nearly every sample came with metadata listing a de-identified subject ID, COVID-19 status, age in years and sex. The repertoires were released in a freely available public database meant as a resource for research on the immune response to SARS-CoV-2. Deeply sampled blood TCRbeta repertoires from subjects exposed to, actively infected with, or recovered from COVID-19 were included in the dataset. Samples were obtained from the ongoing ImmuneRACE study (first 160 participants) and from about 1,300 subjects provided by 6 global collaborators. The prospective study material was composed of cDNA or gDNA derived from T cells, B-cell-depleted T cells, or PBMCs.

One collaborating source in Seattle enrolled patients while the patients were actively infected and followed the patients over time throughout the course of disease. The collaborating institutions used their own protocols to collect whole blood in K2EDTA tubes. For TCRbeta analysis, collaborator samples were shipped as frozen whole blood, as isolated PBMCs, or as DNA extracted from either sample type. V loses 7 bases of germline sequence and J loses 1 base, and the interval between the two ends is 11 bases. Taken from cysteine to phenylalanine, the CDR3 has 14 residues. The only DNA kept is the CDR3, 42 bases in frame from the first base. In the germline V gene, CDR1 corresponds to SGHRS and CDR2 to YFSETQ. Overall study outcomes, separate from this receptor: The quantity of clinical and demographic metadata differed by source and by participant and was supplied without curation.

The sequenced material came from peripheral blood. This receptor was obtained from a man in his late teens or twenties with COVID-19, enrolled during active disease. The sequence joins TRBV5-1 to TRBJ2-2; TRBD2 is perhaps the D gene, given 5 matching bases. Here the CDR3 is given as CASALDLNTGELFF. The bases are TGCGCCAGCGCCCTGGACTTGAACACCGGGGAGCTGTTTTTT.